Ten or more counts support the clone carrying this TCR beta chain. Its matching antigen is unknown. The data were obtained in a study of T-cell reconstitution after alpha-beta-depleted transplantation in children. General study points: T-cell counts and diversity at one year post-transplant came mainly from newly produced T cells. Elevated TCRbeta diversity at day 60 was traced, in some patients, to surviving recipient T cells and thymic progenitors.

CDR3 size: 13 residues. Trimming stripped 8 bases from V and 3 bases from J, with 11 bases between. Germline V CDR1 and CDR2: KGHSH, LQKENI. Unique molecular identifiers tagged the TCRbeta library. MiXCR, run by TCRdb on the PCR reads, gives a single entry per CDR3 protein. The sample holds 4,400 or so distinct CDR3 sequences; roughly 12% are singletons and the top ten take around 30%. The sample consisted of PBMCs, mostly from graft donor cells, taken 60 days after TCRalphabeta/CD19-depleted stem cell transplant. The source of this sequence is a male patient aged 2-9 years who had a stem cell transplant for acute lymphoblastic leukemia, so the T cells may come from the graft donor. This rearrangement joins TRBV18 to TRBJ1-5; no definite D call. CDR3 in amino acids: CASLTPINQPQHF. The CDR3 region has the DNA TGTGCCAGCCTCACCCCCATCAATCAGCCCCAGCATTTT.